This TCR beta chain was documented in a study of beta chain features in type 1 diabetes (dated by TCRdb to the late 2010s). The study in broad terms: No differences in mean age, gender distribution, total cell number or subset yield were found between patients and healthy donors. A total of 90 million to 120 million sorted cells were examined across all samples, and a strong correlation was observed between cell number per subset and RNA yield. The study compared the TCRB repertoires of sorted circulating CD4+ T cell subsets in recently diagnosed type 1 diabetes patients with those in matched healthy donors. Whereas all 28 donors provided naive and central memory subsets, regulatory and stem cell-like memory subsets were isolated from just 8 patients and roughly 8 healthy donors.

On the study overall, not on this receptor specifically: Shorter templates might have been favored by PCR, but patient and control samples were amplified and corrected together, so both groups would have been affected equally by any skew. HLA sub-analyses involved small numbers of individuals, so any influence of HLA type on TCRB rearrangement remained unresolved. Naive, central memory and regulatory TCRB repertoires appeared more similar among patients than among healthy donors. A moderate but significant shortening of TCRB CDR3 length was observed in type 1 diabetes patients in all four CD4+ subsets. Patients with type 1 diabetes made fewer insertions and deleted more nucleotides at VDJ recombination sites, implying thymic rearrangement abnormalities. Because cDNA rather than genomic DNA was sequenced, highly expressing activated cells could have been over-represented, although no difference in activation and CD3 levels was found between groups.

This clone is a singleton in its sample. Its antigen is still unknown. Per-nucleotide qualities are absent, and no much larger clonotype sits a single base away. The entire isolated RNA was reverse transcribed using the High Capacity cDNA Reverse Transcription Kit, and thus expressed TCRB transcripts were sequenced. Naive, central memory and regulatory T cell samples underwent deep immunoSEQ sequencing, averaging about 3.5 million total reads per sample. After sorted cells were lysed in RLT buffer, RNA was extracted with DNase-treated RNeasy Micro or Mini kits, with the choice depending on cell number. To prevent cross-contamination, each cell subset was processed individually, whereas patient and healthy donor samples were processed jointly. The immunoSEQ multiplex PCR was used to amplify TCRB sequences from cDNA, generating 87-bp fragments that spanned the CDR3 region. Amplicons were sequenced on the Illumina HiSeq platform. The paper's data handling went like this. PCR bias was corrected computationally using synthetic template baselines, and reads within Hamming distance 2 were collapsed, with unmergeable singletons discarded. Reads were aligned against IMGT to assign V, D and J genes, CDR3 length and insertions or deletions at six rearrangement sites. Within each subset, clonotype counts were normalized to sorted cell number, and only after that were true diversity and Gini coefficients computed with the tcR R package. The overlap coefficient, calculated on TCRB nucleotide sequences, was used to quantify repertoire sharing. TCRdb's version of the immuneACCESS table is confined to in-frame rearrangements and falls short of the full clone set. An unresolved V gene accounts for under half of the shortfall where checked; the remainder is of unknown origin. The V and J calls and clone size were taken over from that table, and D and trimming were inferred from the DNA. This sample comprises about 290,000 clones, approximately 8.1% of them detected only once. The top ten hold roughly 0.94% of the sample.

V and J are truncated by 4 bases and 1 base respectively, leaving an intervening sequence of 5 bases. Looking up the germline V gene yields CDR1 SGHTA and CDR2 FQGNSA. The CDR3 measures 13 amino acids from cysteine to phenylalanine. Only CDR3 DNA remains: 39 bases, in frame from the first base. Each donor gave one peripheral blood draw, about 110 mL on average, collected into heparinised tubes. Using a panel that included CD45RO, CCR7, CD25, CD127, CD95 and CD27, naive, central memory, regulatory and stem cell-like memory CD4+ T cells were sorted on a BD FACSAria II. All sorted populations exceeded 95% purity. PBMCs were separated immediately by Lymphoprep density gradient centrifugation and were stained directly, without being cultured. So that batch effects would be minimized, each experiment stained and sorted samples in pairs, pairing one healthy donor with one patient.

The specimen was central memory CD4+ T cells from blood. The receptor was isolated from a young woman in good health. Rearrangement joined TRBV7-2 to TRBJ1-5; too little of a D gene remains to name it. Here is the DNA: TGTGCCAGCAGCTCTTACAGCAATCAGCCCCAGCATTTT. Translated, this gives CASSSYSNQPQHF. The entire variable domain, with the stretches around the CDR3 drawn from the reference TRBV7-2 and TRBJ1-5 proteins, is GAGVSQSPSNKVTEKGKDVELRCDPISGHTALYWYRQSLGQGLEFLIYFQGNSAPDKSGLPSDRFSAERTGGSVSTLTIQRTQQEDSAVYLCASSSYSNQPQHFGDGTRLSIL.